The rows below give T cell receptor beta chains drawn from one sample of a study of blood T cell repertoires in COVID-19. Clones were read by immunoSEQ multiplex PCR, and TCRdb kept only the in-frame ones, dropping some. The sample yields roughly 100,000 clones, around 74% seen once. The sample consisted of peripheral blood. The receptors originated from a woman of 80 years or more with active or convalescent COVID-19. The CDR3 runs from the conserved cysteine through the conserved F or W. D genes are given only for firm matches. Size is omitted from some rows. Given values are once, few, many or a class for expanded clones.

clone_size	v_call	d_call	j_call	cdr3_aa	cdr3_nt
.	TRBV30	.	TRBJ1-4	CAWRGDRTNEKLFF	TGTGCCTGGAGGGGTGACAGGACTAATGAAAAACTGTTTTTT
.	TRBV10-3	TRBD2	TRBJ2-7	CAISEPTRTSGGQFGQYF	TGTGCCATCAGTGAGCCAACACGGACTAGCGGCGGGCAATTTGGGCAGTACTTC
once	TRBV19	TRBD2	TRBJ2-1	CASSSRTSGRSYNEQFF	TGTGCCAGTAGTTCCCGGACTAGCGGGAGATCCTACAATGAGCAGTTCTTC
few	TRBV19	TRBD1	TRBJ1-1	CASKPWATGWKNTEAFF	TGTGCCAGTAAGCCTTGGGCGACAGGGTGGAAGAACACTGAAGCTTTCTTT
once	TRBV28	.	TRBJ1-6	CASSLGAAYNSPLHF	TGTGCCAGCAGTTTAGGGGCAGCCTATAATTCACCCCTCCACTTT
.	TRBV10-1	.	TRBJ1-3	CASSETGGNTIYF	TGCGCCAGCAGTGAAACAGGCGGAAACACCATATATTTT
.	TRBV6-5	TRBD1	TRBJ1-1	CASRRQGAWDTEAFF	TGTGCCAGCAGGCGACAGGGGGCGTGGGACACTGAAGCTTTCTTT
once	TRBV10-3	.	TRBJ1-1	CAIAGGTGTEAFF	TGTGCCATCGCGGGGGGAACAGGCACTGAAGCTTTCTTT
few	TRBV7-3	TRBD2	TRBJ2-1	CASSSNREGRTNEQFF	TGTGCCAGCAGCTCCAATAGGGAGGGCCGAACGAATGAGCAGTTCTTC
.	TRBV7-7	.	TRBJ2-7	CASSLATNRRSGNSYEQYF	TGTGCCAGCAGCTTAGCGACGAACCGACGGTCGGGGAACTCCTACGAGCAGTACTTC
once	TRBV13	TRBD2	TRBJ2-5	CASSGLAGGGQETQYF	TGTGCCAGCAGCGGACTAGCGGGAGGTGGGCAAGAGACCCAGTACTTC
.	TRBV9	.	TRBJ2-1	CASSVDRNYNEQFF	TGTGCCAGCAGCGTAGACAGAAATTACAATGAGCAGTTCTTC
.	TRBV5-1	.	TRBJ1-4	CASSLDMGRSNEKLFF	TGCGCCAGCAGCCTGGATATGGGCAGAAGTAATGAAAAACTGTTTTTT
.	TRBV5-1	.	TRBJ2-7	CASSPEASAYYEQYF	TGTGCCAGCAGCCCGGAGGCTAGTGCTTACTACGAGCAGTACTTC
once	TRBV6-5	TRBD1	TRBJ2-6	CASSRQGAGANVLTF	TGTGCCAGCAGTAGACAGGGGGCTGGGGCCAACGTCCTGACTTTC
once	TRBV11-3	.	TRBJ1-1	CASSLVSGVNTEAFF	TGTGCCAGCAGCTTAGTGTCAGGGGTGAACACTGAAGCTTTCTTT
.	TRBV5-4	.	TRBJ2-1	CASSGPYNEQFF	TGTGCCAGCAGCGGGCCGTACAATGAGCAGTTCTTC
.	TRBV7-8	TRBD2	TRBJ2-1	CASSLASGRTIIQFF	TGTGCCAGCAGCTTGGCTAGCGGGAGGACCATAATACAGTTCTTC
.	TRBV5-1	TRBD2	TRBJ2-7	CASSPGLAGVYEQYF	TGTGCCAGCAGCCCCGGACTAGCGGGAGTGTACGAGCAGTACTTC
.	TRBV4-1	.	TRBJ2-5	CASSQERLPGETQYF	TGCGCCAGCAGCCAAGAGCGACTACCGGGAGAGACCCAGTACTTC
.	TRBV11-1	TRBD1	TRBJ2-6	CASGQGVTGANVLTF	TGTGCCAGCGGACAGGGGGTTACTGGGGCCAACGTCCTGACTTTC
.	TRBV5-6	.	TRBJ1-5	CASSLGGIDSNQPQHF	TGTGCCAGCAGCTTGGGAGGGATAGATAGCAATCAGCCCCAGCATTTT
.	TRBV5-4	TRBD1	TRBJ1-1	CASSFGRGPEAFF	TGTGCCAGCAGCTTCGGCAGGGGGCCTGAAGCTTTCTTT
.	TRBV29-1	TRBD1	TRBJ1-2	CSVERGQGARKGYTF	TGCAGCGTTGAAAGAGGACAGGGGGCGCGGAAGGGCTACACCTTC
.	TRBV12-3/TRBV12-4	TRBD1	TRBJ1-5	CATSRDRGQPQHF	TGTGCCACCTCACGGGACAGAGGGCAGCCCCAGCATTTT
.	TRBV7-9	.	TRBJ2-7	CASSLPGPYEQYF	TGTGCCAGCAGCTTGCCAGGGCCCTACGAGCAGTACTTC
once	TRBV24-1	.	TRBJ2-1	CATSTTGPDVGYNEQFF	TGTGCCACCAGCACGACAGGTCCCGACGTGGGGTACAATGAGCAGTTCTTC
.	TRBV5-1	.	TRBJ1-2	CASSLAETAYGYTF	TGCGCCAGCAGCTTGGCCGAGACAGCCTATGGCTACACCTTC
.	TRBV6-5	.	TRBJ2-7	CASIVRYEQYF	TGTGCCAGCATCGTCCGCTACGAGCAGTACTTC
.	TRBV5-1	TRBD2	TRBJ2-5	CASSLSSSGGPAMAQYF	TGCGCCAGCAGCTTGTCGTCTTCGGGAGGCCCGGCCATGGCCCAGTACTTC
few	TRBV10-3	TRBD1	TRBJ2-7	CAISDDRGGEQYF	TGTGCCATCAGTGACGACAGGGGAGGCGAGCAGTACTTC
.	TRBV4-2	TRBD1	TRBJ1-3	CASSQRTGEANTIYF	TGTGCCAGCAGCCAGAGGACAGGGGAGGCAAACACCATATATTTT
.	TRBV7-2	.	TRBJ2-7	CASSLVAGPIPYEQYF	TGTGCCAGCAGCTTAGTTGCGGGACCTATCCCCTACGAGCAGTACTTC
.	TRBV18	.	TRBJ2-7	CASSPYRDYEQYF	TGTGCCAGCTCACCGTACAGAGATTACGAGCAGTACTTC
few	TRBV7-9	TRBD1	TRBJ1-4	CASSKPGTVFNEKLFF	TGTGCCAGCAGCAAACCCGGGACAGTATTTAATGAAAAACTGTTTTTT
.	TRBV30	.	TRBJ2-7	CAWSAGNSYEQYF	TGTGCCTGGAGTGCGGGGAATTCCTACGAGCAGTACTTC
.	TRBV5-4	TRBD2	TRBJ2-7	CASSQSGGYYEQYF	TGTGCCAGCAGCCAAAGCGGGGGGTACTACGAGCAGTACTTC
.	TRBV10-3	TRBD1	TRBJ2-7	CAISELGTGSYEQYF	TGTGCCATCAGTGAATTGGGGACAGGATCCTACGAGCAGTACTTC
.	TRBV6-6	.	TRBJ1-1	CASSGRAMNTEAFF	TGTGCCAGCAGTGGCAGGGCCATGAACACTGAAGCTTTCTTT
.	TRBV27	TRBD1	TRBJ1-4	CASSLSLPRQGSNEKLFF	TGTGCCAGCAGTTTATCCCTTCCTCGACAGGGGTCTAATGAAAAACTGTTTTTT
.	TRBV19	.	TRBJ1-1	CASSVGDTSKAFF	TGTGCCAGTAGCGTAGGGGACACGTCAAAAGCTTTCTTT
once	TRBV4-1	TRBD1	TRBJ2-1	CASSQDLGTGENEQFF	TGCGCCAGCAGCCAAGATCTCGGGACAGGAGAGAATGAGCAGTTCTTC
.	TRBV4-2	TRBD1	TRBJ1-2	CASSQQGAAHYGYTF	TGTGCCAGCAGCCAACAGGGGGCAGCCCACTATGGCTACACCTTC